This T cell receptor (beta chain) was retrieved from a study of blood T cell repertoires in COVID-19. For the study at large: Samples of COVID-19 (acute and convalescent) were obtained from the United States, Italy and Spain. PBMCs, B-cell-depleted T cells, or T cells provided the cDNA or gDNA that made up the material.

Per the study methods: It was from reference gene primer amplification that nucleated cell counts were estimated. Generated by immunoSEQ multiplex PCR, the TCRdb table keeps only in-frame clones and is missing some. That table supplies the V and J calls and clone size; D and trimming were determined from the DNA. The sample has about 190,000 clones, 75% to 90% seen once. This clonotype was obtained from a man aged 40-50 years with acute or convalescent COVID-19. Specimen: peripheral blood.

CDR3 sequence reads: CASSLSAPGGSRTDTQYF. CDR3 coding DNA: TGTGCCAGCAGCCTTTCCGCCCCGGGGGGTTCTCGCACAGATACGCAGTATTTT. The chain combines TRBV4-2 with TRBJ2-3, with 7 bases matching TRBD2. The CDR3 length is 18 residues. Germline V gene lookup returns CDR1 LGHNA and CDR2 YNFKEQ. Germline trimming cut 4 bases from V and 1 base from J; bases unmatched to any gene: 14.